This T cell receptor beta chain was identified during a study of blood T cells in healthy people across ages. Whole-study results and caveats: The long-lived group displayed more naive CD4+ cells, plus higher diversity, than the aged donors did.

Germline V CDR1 and CDR2: LGHDT, YNNKEL (reference sequence). Trimming took 4 bases from V and 6 from J, leaving 12 bases between them. The CDR3 is 13 residues long. Alongside a J-beta primer mix, a sample-barcoded 5' primer served in a second PCR lasting roughly 7 to 11 cycles. Through a template-switch adaptor with 12 random nucleotides, each cDNA molecule received a tag. Via MiXCR, TCRdb re-called the 5' RACE reads, giving one row per CDR3 protein. The table has about 1.8 million distinct CDR3 sequences, around half seen once. The sample providers were healthy Caucasian people from Russia, aged about 6 to 90. Drawing of peripheral blood yielded roughly 9.8 milliliters from each donor. This clonotype was seen a handful of times. Antigen unknown.

The sample was blood. This TCR came from a woman aged 35 to 49 in good health. The chain has TRBV3-1 and TRBJ1-2; D ambiguous. The CDR3 is CASSRPPNHGYTF. In DNA, the CDR3 is TGTGCCAGCAGCCGACCTCCGAATCATGGCTACACCTTC.